Below are 30 T cell receptor beta chains sequenced from a single sample in a study of post-analysis software for immune sequencing data. The study, taken as a whole, reports: A few TRBV segments (TRBV5-6, TRBV5-1 and TRBV20-1 among them) occurred more frequently in patients than in controls.

Their antigens are not known. Incorporated into the TCR beta cDNA libraries were unique molecular identifiers, which served to reduce PCR and sequencing biases. TCRdb reprocessed the PCR reads with MiXCR, giving one entry per CDR3 protein. Here the sample spans approximately 350,000 distinct CDR3 sequences, around 33% being singletons. The specimen sequenced was blood. The receptors were sampled from a girl between 5 and 17 years old with multiple sclerosis.

This clonotype turned up a few times. The V call is TRBV5-5, the J call TRBJ1-5, with D possibly being TRBD1 (5 bases). Germline CDR1 is SGHKS and CDR2 is YYEKEE (reference sequence). With 0 bases removed from V and 4 bases from J, the gap between germline ends came to 11 bases. There are 15 residues in the CDR3. CDR3 DNA sequence: TGTGCCAGCAGCTTGGGACAGTTTTATAATCAGCCCCAGCATTTT. Protein product: CASSLGQFYNQPQHF. Variable domain in full (rest from reference TRBV5-5 and TRBJ1-5): DAGVTQSPTHLIKTRGQQVTLRCSPISGHKSVSWYQQVLGQGPQFIFQYYEKEERGRGNFPDRFSARQFPNYSSELNVNALLLGDSALYLCASSLGQFYNQPQHFGDGTRLSIL.

The chain uses TRBV5-1 and TRBJ2-3; 7 bases match TRBD2. This CDR3 comprises 15 residues. Germline V CDR1 and CDR2: SGHRS, YFSETQ. Trimming cost V 3 bases and J 2 bases; bases outside gene matches: 6. The DNA for the CDR3 is TGCGCCAGCAGCTCAGCGGGGAGAGACACAGATACGCAGTATTTT. It encodes CASSSAGRDTDTQYF.

The chain is built from TRBV18 and TRBJ2-3; possibly TRBD2 for D (5 bases). Trimming took off 1 base at V and 1 base at J, with 9 bases between the two ends. Germline V gene lookup returns CDR1 KGHSH and CDR2 LQKENI. This CDR3 is 15 amino acids long. The chain's CDR3 is CASSPQAGGTDTQYF. CDR3 nucleotides: TGTGCCAGCTCACCACAGGCCGGGGGCACAGATACGCAGTATTTT.

The rearrangement links TRBV7-2 to TRBJ1-2, with TRBD1 matching 10 bases. CDR3 length: 15 amino acids. Germline loops: CDR1 SGHTA, CDR2 FQGNSA. Trimming at V came to 2 bases and at J to 3 bases, leaving 3 bases not matched to a gene. The CDR3 sequence is CASSLRQGADYGYTF. CDR3 sequence (DNA): TGTGCCAGCAGCTTAAGACAGGGGGCTGACTATGGCTACACCTTC.

This chain links TRBV20-1 with TRBJ2-5, with 7 bases matching TRBD1. The length of the CDR3 is 16 residues. Unmatched junction bases numbered 11, after V lost 3 bases and J lost 1 base. Germline V gives CDR1 DFQATT, CDR2 SNEGSKA (reference sequence). The CDR3 sequence: CSASLLGGYTQETQYF. CDR3 bases: TGCAGTGCTAGCCTTTTAGGGGGCTATACCCAAGAGACCCAGTACTTC.

This clonotype came up a few times. The J gene is TRBJ2-3, the V gene TRBV18; D is ambiguous. Trimming cost V 0 bases and J 0 bases, with 7 bases left between them. Germline CDR1 is KGHSH and CDR2 is LQKENI. The CDR3 consists of 15 residues. Written as DNA, the CDR3 is TGTGCCAGCTCACCACCCGGGCCAAGCACAGATACGCAGTATTTT. As protein: CASSPPGPSTDTQYF.

The chain employs TRBV18 and TRBJ2-3; 9 nucleotides line up with TRBD1. Germline assignment: CDR1 KGHSH and CDR2 LQKENI. Trimming removed 3 bases from V and 5 bases from J; junction bases left unmatched: 3. The length of the CDR3 is 14 residues. This chain's CDR3 is CASSPGQGEDTQYF. In nucleotides, the CDR3 is TGTGCCAGCTCACCGGGACAGGGTGAAGATACGCAGTATTTT.

A few counts support this clonotype. The genes are TRBV7-9 and TRBJ2-1; 10 bases agree with TRBD2. V trimming: 7 bases; J trimming: 0 bases; junction bases outside the gene matches: 9. The germline CDR1 and CDR2 sequences are SEHNR and FQNEAQ (reference sequence). The CDR3 has 17 amino acids. The CDR3 DNA follows: TGTGCCAGCAACCGAAATCTAGCGGGGGCCTCCTACAATGAGCAGTTCTTC. Protein product: CASNRNLAGASYNEQFF.

J is TRBJ2-4 and V is TRBV7-8; possible D gene TRBD2, 7 bases. Trimming stripped 6 bases from V and 9 bases from J, with 18 bases between. The CDR3 is 14 amino acids. Looked up from germline, CDR1 is SGHVS and CDR2 is FQNEAQ. For the CDR3, the DNA is TGTGCCAGCAGAGGGAGGGGGGGCCTCGGCATTCAGTACTTC. Protein product: CASRGRGGLGIQYF.

This clonotype was observed a handful of times. J is TRBJ1-1 and V is TRBV29-1, with D maybe TRBD1 (5 bases). The CDR3 is 17 residues long. V was clipped by 4 bases and J by 0 bases, with 21 bases between them. Germline CDR1 reads SQVTM; CDR2 reads ANQGSEA. CDR3 residues: CSVGVNSVIGVNTEAFF. Written as DNA, the CDR3 is TGCAGCGTTGGGGTCAACAGCGTCATAGGGGTGAACACTGAAGCTTTCTTT.

This CDR3 is CASSLDSASGGDTQYF. The CDR3 DNA reads as TGTGCCAGCAGCTTAGATTCGGCTAGCGGGGGAGATACGCAGTATTTT. The chain employs TRBV7-2 and TRBJ2-3; 10 bases fit TRBD2. Trimming at V came to 1 base and at J to 5 bases, leaving 6 bases not matched to a gene. The CDR3 is made up of 16 amino acids. Germline loops: CDR1 SGHTA, CDR2 FQGNSA.

The chain employs TRBV27 and TRBJ2-6; D tentatively reads TRBD1 or TRBD2 (5 bases each). The V gene's germline CDR1 is MNHEY and CDR2 SMNVEV (reference sequence). V was pared by 5 bases and J by 0 bases, with 8 bases between. The CDR3 loop spans 15 amino acids. This CDR3 reads CASSTRGSGANVLTF. CDR3 coding DNA: TGTGCCAGCAGTACGAGGGGCTCTGGGGCCAACGTCCTGACTTTC. Full variable domain (rest looked up from reference TRBV27 and TRBJ2-6): EAQVTQNPRYLITVTGKKLTVTCSQNMNHEYMSWYRQDPGLGLRQIYYSMNVEVTDKGDVPEGYKVSRKEKRNFPLILESPSPNQTSLYFCASSTRGSGANVLTFGAGSRLTVL.

This chain links TRBV12-3 or TRBV12-4 with TRBJ2-7, with D maybe TRBD2 (6 bases). V shed 5 bases and J shed 2 bases, with 16 bases lying between them. This CDR3 spans 15 amino acids. The CDR3 is CASSLGDLGAYEQYF. As DNA, the CDR3 is TGTGCCAGCAGTCTAGGGGACTTGGGAGCCTACGAGCAGTACTTC.

This sequence joins TRBV20-1 and TRBJ2-3; 12 bases agree with TRBD1. CDR3 length equals 16 residues. J lost 6 bases, V lost 5 bases, and 12 bases had no gene match. Germline CDR1 is DFQATT and CDR2 is SNEGSKA (reference sequence). The CDR3 is CSAGGVGQGAQDTQYF. Written as DNA, the CDR3 is TGCAGTGCTGGAGGGGTGGGACAGGGGGCGCAGGATACGCAGTATTTT.

This chain connects TRBV18 to TRBJ1-2; 8 bases are shared with TRBD1. Germline V gene sequence: CDR1 KGHSH, CDR2 LQKENI. Trimming removed 5 bases from V and 8 bases from J; junction bases left unmatched: 10. CDR3 length equals 14 residues. The CDR3 sequence is CASSADRVLYGYTF. The DNA of the CDR3 is TGTGCCAGCTCAGCGGACAGGGTATTGTACGGCTACACCTTC.

The V call is TRBV29-1, the J call TRBJ2-1; D is perhaps TRBD1 (6 bases). The CDR3 length is 13 residues. V shed 6 bases and J shed 7 bases, with 16 bases lying between them. CDR1 and CDR2 (germline): SQVTM, ANQGSEA. CDR3 loop: CSVTGQGLNEQFF. In DNA, the CDR3 is TGCAGCGTGACGGGGCAGGGGTTGAATGAGCAGTTCTTC.

The chain employs TRBV20-1 and TRBJ2-7, with D perhaps TRBD1 (7 bases). V lost 3 bases and J lost 1, with 19 bases in between. Germline V lookup: CDR1 DFQATT, CDR2 SNEGSKA (reference sequence). CDR3 length: 16 amino acids. CDR3 loop: CSASGRGTDFSYEQYF. The CDR3 DNA sequence: TGCAGTGCTAGCGGCCGGGGGACAGATTTTTCCTACGAGCAGTACTTC.

In this sample, this clonotype turned up once. A single base separates this from a much larger clone, so it may be a read error. The J gene is TRBJ1-1, the V gene TRBV7-2, with D unclear. Germline lookup yields CDR1 SGHTA and CDR2 FQGNSA. This CDR3 is 14 amino acids long. CDR3 amino acids: CAGSLGPSNTEAFF. The CDR3 DNA follows: TGTGCCGGCAGCTTAGGGCCTTCGAACACTGAAGCTTTCTTT.

V usage is TRBV28 and J usage is TRBJ2-6; 9 bases are a match to TRBD1. Germline CDR1 MDHEN, CDR2 SYDVKM. The V segment lost 3 bases and the J segment 4 bases; nucleotides outside the gene matches: 10. The CDR3 extends over 18 amino acids. The CDR3 protein is CASSFRSYRGPGANVLTF. In DNA form, the CDR3 reads TGTGCCAGCAGTTTTCGGTCATACAGGGGGCCAGGGGCCAACGTCCTGACTTTC.

The chain has TRBV12-3 or TRBV12-4 and TRBJ1-1; TRBD1 matches 9 bases. The CDR3 has 15 amino acids. The V segment lost 5 bases and the J segment 8 bases; nucleotides outside the gene matches: 12. The CDR3 loop is CASSPRDRAGWEAFF. The CDR3 DNA reads as TGTGCCAGCAGTCCCCGGGACAGGGCGGGTTGGGAAGCTTTCTTT.

In its sample, this clonotype was seen a few times. This chain joins TRBV10-3 and TRBJ2-7, with TRBD2 matching 8 bases. The CDR3 consists of 14 residues. Per germline, CDR1 ENHRY and CDR2 SYGVKD. The V segment lost 6 bases and the J segment 3 bases; nucleotides outside the gene matches: 7. In nucleotides, the CDR3 is TGTGCCATCAGAGATAGCGGGGACTACTACGAGCAGTACTTC. This translates into CAIRDSGDYYEQYF.

On this clonotype: A much larger clone lies one base from this, so it may be a read error. This sequence joins TRBV10-3 and TRBJ1-2; unclear D gene. CDR1 and CDR2 (germline): ENHRY, SYGVKD. The CDR3 runs 13 residues. This CDR3 reads CAVSEPADYGYTF. DNA for the CDR3: TGTGCCGTCAGTGAGCCGGCGGACTATGGCTACACCTTC.

The rearrangement joins TRBV5-1 to TRBJ1-1; 7 nucleotides agree with TRBD1. This CDR3 contains 16 residues. V lost 4 bases and J lost 0; bases outside the gene matches: 9. Germline loops: CDR1 SGHRS, CDR2 YFSETQ. The CDR3 sequence: CASSTDRQDMNTEAFF. CDR3 DNA: TGCGCCAGCAGCACGGACAGGCAAGACATGAACACTGAAGCTTTCTTT.

This clonotype was found once. The rearrangement links TRBV7-9 to TRBJ2-1, with 9 bases fitting TRBD1. CDR3 length equals 18 residues. The V gene's germline CDR1 is SEHNR and CDR2 FQNEAQ (reference sequence). With 5 bases clipped from V and 5 bases from J, the junction kept 16 bases outside the gene matches. As DNA, the CDR3 is TGTGCCAGCAGCGCCCGGGACAGGGCAACGGTTAGGGACAATGAGCAGTTCTTC. Amino acids: CASSARDRATVRDNEQFF.

This clonotype was observed a few times. Here the CDR3 DNA reads TGTGCCAGCAGGTCGACAGGGGTGTACACTGAAGCTTTCTTT. Translated: CASRSTGVYTEAFF. The V gene is TRBV12-3 or TRBV12-4, the J gene TRBJ1-1; 8 nucleotides align to TRBD1. The CDR3 has 14 residues. V shed 6 bases and J 3 bases; nucleotides not matched to a gene: 6.

The rearrangement joins TRBV11-3 to TRBJ2-1, with 8 bases fitting TRBD2. Germline V lookup: CDR1 SGHNT, CDR2 YENEEA. V shed 5 bases, J shed 0 bases, and the junction held 9 bases outside the gene matches. This CDR3 has 17 residues. CDR3 loop: CASSESSGLSSYNEQFF. As DNA, the CDR3 is TGTGCCAGCAGCGAATCTAGCGGGTTAAGCTCCTACAATGAGCAGTTCTTC.

This chain uses TRBV12-3 or TRBV12-4 with TRBJ2-5; TRBD1 is a possible D gene (6 bases). The CDR3 length is 13 residues. Trimming removed 6 bases from V and 4 bases from J, with 12 bases in between. The CDR3 DNA sequence: TGTGCCAGCAGAACAGGGTTGGGAGAGACCCAGTACTTC. The encoded protein is CASRTGLGETQYF.

This chain links TRBV9 with TRBJ2-4, with D possibly being TRBD1 (8 bases). The tail of the sequence fits TRBJ2-7 better, so the J call may be wrong. In germline, CDR1 is SGDLS, CDR2 YYNGEE. The CDR3 consists of 16 residues. The CDR3 DNA reads TGTGCCAGCAGCGCTCATGACAGGGGAGGGACCTACGAGCAGTACTTC. Residues: CASSAHDRGGTYEQYF.

Only a few counts were recorded for this clonotype. This chain uses TRBV7-9 with TRBJ1-1; D is unresolved. The germline gives CDR1 SEHNR, CDR2 FQNEAQ (reference sequence). This CDR3 region has 12 residues. V was clipped by 3 bases and J by 6 bases, with 8 bases between them. Here the CDR3 reads CASSFGSAEAFF. For the CDR3, the DNA is TGTGCCAGCAGCTTCGGTTCGGCTGAAGCTTTCTTT.

This clonotype came up a few times. This chain links TRBV12-3 or TRBV12-4 with TRBJ1-1; 12 nucleotides match TRBD1. V shed 4 bases and J 3 bases; nucleotides not matched to a gene: 3. This CDR3 is built from 15 residues. The CDR3 sequence is CASSSGTGGYTEAFF. The CDR3, as DNA: TGTGCCAGCAGTTCTGGGACAGGGGGCTACACTGAAGCTTTCTTT.